The 17 T cell receptor beta chains below come from one sample, sequenced in a study of blood T cell repertoires in COVID-19. Libraries were prepared by immunoSEQ multiplex PCR; TCRdb keeps only in-frame clonotypes and omits some of them. The repertoire holds about 170,000 clones, approximately 82% seen once, with 3.6% in the top ten. Source material: PBMCs or T cells enriched from blood (not recorded which). All receptors derive from a woman in her forties or fifties in a cohort exposed to, infected with or recovered from COVID-19 (not recorded which).

The V call is TRBV28, the J call TRBJ1-3, with TRBD1 matching 7 bases. Germline V lookup: CDR1 MDHEN, CDR2 SYDVKM. CDR3 length: 16 residues. Trimming removed 5 bases from V and 0 bases from J; junction bases left unmatched: 7. CDR3 loop: CASSRIGTVSGNTIYF. The CDR3 DNA is TGTGCCAGCAGTAGGATAGGGACAGTCTCTGGAAACACCATATATTTT.

This rearrangement joins TRBV5-4 to TRBJ1-4; D perhaps matches TRBD1 (6 bases). This CDR3 comprises 14 residues. The V end lost 4 bases, the J end lost 8 bases, and 15 bases lay between the germline ends. Germline assignment: CDR1 SGHNT and CDR2 YYREEE (reference sequence). The CDR3 DNA follows: TGTGCCAGCAGCCCGGACAGAGCGAGGGAAAAACTGTTTTTT. Translated: CASSPDRAREKLFF.

The rearrangement links TRBV3-1 (or the pseudogene TRBV3-2) to TRBJ2-7, with D unresolved. The CDR3 length is 13 residues. V was clipped by 4 bases and J by 0 bases, with 7 bases between them. The germline gives CDR1 LGHDT, CDR2 YNNKEL (reference sequence). CDR3 protein: CASSPHVSYEQYF. The DNA of the CDR3 is TGTGCCAGCAGCCCACATGTCTCCTACGAGCAGTACTTC.

The rearrangement joins TRBV12-3 or TRBV12-4 to TRBJ2-4; TRBD1 matches at 7 bases. The length of the CDR3 is 13 residues. With 0 bases clipped from V and 9 bases from J, the junction kept 2 bases outside the gene matches. CDR3 amino acids: CASSLATGSIQYF. The CDR3 DNA reads TGTGCCAGCAGTTTAGCGACAGGGTCCATTCAGTACTTC.

The genes are TRBV5-6 and TRBJ2-3, with D perhaps matching TRBD1 (6 bases). Trimming shortened V by 3 bases and J by 11 bases, and 16 bases separated the two germline ends. Germline-derived CDR1 and CDR2 are SGHDT and YYEEEE. CDR3 length: 13 amino acids. The CDR3 coding sequence is TGTGCCAGCAGCTCGGACAGCTTAAAAAGGCAGTATTTT. Its translation is CASSSDSLKRQYF.

This rearrangement joins TRBV6-5 to TRBJ2-7, with D possibly TRBD1 on 6 matching bases. V was clipped by 7 bases and J by 2 bases, with 15 bases between them. This CDR3 is 14 amino acids long. The germline V gene encodes CDR1 MNHEY and CDR2 SVGAGI. Here the CDR3 DNA reads TGTGCCAGCACCCCGACAGGTTTCCCCTACGAGCAGTACTTC. Translated, it gives CASTPTGFPYEQYF.

Remarks on this clone: The sample contains more than one DNA sequence encoding this CDR3. As DNA, the CDR3 is TGTGCCAGCAGTTTGAGGCAGGGGGCCTACGAGCAGTACTTC. Protein: CASSLRQGAYEQYF. The V call is TRBV28, the J call TRBJ2-7; TRBD1 matches at 7 bases. The CDR3 length is 14 residues. CDR1 is MDHEN, CDR2 SYDVKM, per germline. The V segment lost 3 bases and the J segment 2 bases; nucleotides outside the gene matches: 4.

The rearrangement links TRBV28 to TRBJ1-2; 8 bases are shared with TRBD1. CDR1 MDHEN and CDR2 SYDVKM come from the germline V gene. The trim removed 2 bases at V and 4 bases at J, leaving 3 bases unmatched. This CDR3 has 14 residues. The CDR3 here is CASSLQTGGYGYTF. The CDR3 DNA reads TGTGCCAGCAGTTTACAAACAGGGGGCTATGGCTACACCTTC.

The chain employs TRBV5-5 and TRBJ2-6; 8 nucleotides align to TRBD1. With V trimmed by 1 base and J by 4 bases, 10 bases remained unmatched. This CDR3 is 18 amino acids long. CDR1 SGHKS and CDR2 YYEKEE come from the germline V gene (reference sequence). The CDR3 reads CASSLYGQGSSGANVLTF. Here the CDR3 DNA reads TGTGCCAGCAGCTTGTATGGACAGGGATCCTCCGGGGCCAACGTCCTGACTTTC.

The chain joins TRBV10-3 to TRBJ2-7; 9 bases match TRBD1. The CDR3 extends over 14 amino acids. Trimming took 6 bases from V and 2 from J; bases not matched to a gene: 5. Germline V gene data show CDR1 as ENHRY and CDR2 as SYGVKD. CDR3 protein: CAIRPGQGAYEQYF. For the CDR3, the DNA is TGTGCCATCAGACCGGGACAGGGCGCCTACGAGCAGTACTTC.

This clone was seen once. The rearrangement uses TRBV4-2 and TRBJ1-2; D perhaps matches TRBD1 (5 bases). Trimming removed 0 bases from V and 6 bases from J, with 11 bases in between. In germline, CDR1 is LGHNA, CDR2 YNFKEQ. The CDR3 sequence is 14 residues long. The CDR3 reads CASSQEPREDGYTF. The CDR3 nucleotides read TGTGCCAGCAGCCAAGAACCCAGGGAAGATGGCTACACCTTC.

This sequence joins TRBV12-3 or TRBV12-4 and TRBJ2-5; TRBD1 might be the D (6 bases). The V gene lost 5 bases and the J gene lost 5 bases, with 9 bases spanning the gap. This CDR3 has 12 amino acids. The DNA for the CDR3 is TGTGCCAGCAGTCAGGGGCGGGAGACCCAGTACTTC. This codes for CASSQGRETQYF.

The V and J genes are TRBV30 and TRBJ2-1; D is uncertain. The CDR3 extends over 11 amino acids. Germline CDR1 and CDR2: GTSNPN and SVGIG (reference sequence). Trimming took off 3 bases at V and 6 bases at J, with 6 bases between the two ends. The CDR3 loop reads CAWRTVNEQFF. DNA of the CDR3: TGTGCCTGGAGGACTGTCAATGAGCAGTTCTTC.

The chain carries TRBV9 and TRBJ1-2; TRBD1 agrees at 12 bases. CDR1 is SGDLS and CDR2 is YYNGEE in the germline V gene. V dropped 4 bases and J dropped 5; count of bases not matched to a gene: 15. This CDR3 has 18 residues. Written as DNA, the CDR3 is TGTGCCAGCAGCAATCCGGGACAGGGGGCGGCGGCGCGGTATGGCTACACCTTC. Translated, it gives CASSNPGQGAAARYGYTF.

The rearrangement links TRBV9 to TRBJ2-5; 7 positions agree with TRBD2. The CDR3 contains 12 residues. V lost 4 bases, J lost 7 bases, and 4 bases stayed unmatched. Germline V gene lookup returns CDR1 SGDLS and CDR2 YYNGEE. The CDR3 protein is CASSTGGGTQYF. CDR3 coding DNA: TGTGCCAGCAGCACGGGCGGGGGGACCCAGTACTTC.

The chain carries TRBV27 and TRBJ1-6; no firm D call. The CDR3 has 12 amino acids. Trimming stripped 3 bases from V and 7 bases from J, with 4 bases between. CDR1 MNHEY and CDR2 SMNVEV come from the germline V gene (reference sequence). The CDR3 DNA sequence: TGTGCCAGCAGTTTGCGAAATTCACCCCTCCACTTT. Its translation: CASSLRNSPLHF.

This clone was found a few times. CDR3 coding DNA: TGTGCCAGCACGGACAGGGGAAGGGAATACGAGCAGTACTTC. Amino acid sequence: CASTDRGREYEQYF. The gene calls are TRBV7-9 and TRBJ2-7; 9 positions match TRBD1. CDR1 and CDR2 from the germline V gene are SEHNR and FQNEAQ (reference sequence). The CDR3 has 14 residues. The J segment lost 4 bases and the V segment lost 7 bases, leaving 8 bases of the junction unmatched.